This T cell receptor beta chain was sequenced in a study of blood T cell repertoires in COVID-19. J was trimmed by 1 base and V by 0 bases; bases with no gene match: 7. This CDR3 comprises 18 residues. The germline gives CDR1 SGHNT, CDR2 YYREEE (reference sequence). Assay: immunoSEQ multiplex PCR; the TCRdb copy retains only in-frame clones and omits some. Of about 80,000 clones in the sample, approximately 83% were seen once. The genes are TRBV5-4 and TRBJ2-5; 12 bases match TRBD2. What was sequenced was peripheral blood. This receptor was identified in a human donor in a cohort sampled during active COVID-19. The CDR3 DNA sequence: TGTGCCAGCAGCTTGGGGACTAGCGGGGAGTACGCCCAAGAGACCCAGTACTTC. Protein sequence: CASSLGTSGEYAQETQYF.